This T cell receptor beta chain originates from a study of blood T cell repertoires in COVID-19. Study-level background: The United States, Italy and Spain provided the acute and convalescent COVID-19 samples. T cells, B-cell-depleted T cells, or PBMCs supplied cDNA or gDNA.

For this clone: Other DNA sequences in the sample encode the same CDR3.

Sequencing was performed with immunoSEQ multiplex PCR; in TCRdb, only in-frame clones are kept and a portion is missing. Here the sample spans some 250,000 clones, over 65% being singletons. The germline gives CDR1 SGHNT, CDR2 YYREEE (reference sequence). The CDR3 is 14 residues long. The J segment lost 7 bases and the V segment lost 4 bases, leaving 5 bases of the junction unmatched. The TCR sequence derives from a woman of 80 years or more with acute or convalescent COVID-19. Sequencing was carried out using peripheral blood. The chain is built from TRBV5-4 and TRBJ1-2; 12 positions agree with TRBD1. The chain's CDR3 is CASSRGQGASGYTF. For the CDR3, the DNA is TGTGCCAGCAGCCGGGGACAGGGGGCGAGTGGCTACACCTTC.